Listed here are 19 T cell receptor beta chains from one sample, sequenced in a study of human T cells and chemical hapten exposure. The time point here: pre-sensitization, week 0. Treatment noted: therapeutic diphenylcyclopropenone sensitization with weekly scalp DPC. TCRdb re-called the RACE reads with MiXCR, one entry per CDR3 protein. The sample contains 45,000 to 65,000 distinct CDR3 sequences, roughly 10% of which appear only once. The sequencing here drew on whole blood, taken in connection with sensitization to the hapten diphenylcyclopropenone (DPC). These receptors came from a man in his forties with alopecia areata. Some clones in this sample may be carry-over from other donors' samples.

This chain links TRBV5-6 with TRBJ2-7, with D tentatively TRBD1 or TRBD2 (5 bases each). Germline loops: CDR1 SGHDT, CDR2 YYEEEE. This CDR3 comprises 16 residues. V shed 3 bases and J shed 7 bases, with 23 bases lying between them. This CDR3 is CASSWENQGPLGEQYF. The CDR3 DNA sequence: TGTGCCAGCAGCTGGGAGAACCAGGGTCCTTTGGGGGAGCAGTACTTC.

There are a few counts of this clonotype. The chain links TRBV9 to TRBJ2-4, with D tentatively TRBD1 or TRBD2 (5 bases each). V gave up 4 bases and J gave up 7 bases, with 9 bases separating them. Per germline, CDR1 SGDLS and CDR2 YYNGEE. The CDR3 length is 12 residues. CDR3 sequence: CASSQRDNIQYF. CDR3 nucleotide sequence: TGTGCCAGCAGCCAGAGGGACAACATTCAGTACTTC.

The table lists this clonotype with many counts. The chain combines TRBV21-1 with TRBJ2-2; the table's TRBD1 call for D was not verified on the DNA. TRBV21-1 is marked as a pseudogene. CDR3 size: 15 residues. CDR3 sequence (DNA): TGTGCCAGCCGTCACAGGGCCACGAACACCGGGGAGCTGTTTTTT. Translating it yields CASRHRATNTGELFF.

The sample holds a few counts of this clonotype. The chain recombines TRBV28 with TRBJ2-3; D perhaps matches TRBD2 (5 bases). CDR1 is MDHEN and CDR2 is SYDVKM in the germline V gene. V was trimmed by 1 base and J by 7 bases, leaving 9 bases between them. This CDR3 has 13 residues. CDR3 residues: CASSLYRGYTQYF. The CDR3 DNA follows: TGTGCCAGCAGTTTATACCGCGGGTATACGCAGTATTTT.

V gene TRBV18 combines with J gene TRBJ2-5, with a possible D match to TRBD1 (5 bases). The CDR3 totals 15 residues. Germline lookup yields CDR1 KGHSH and CDR2 LQKENI. V lost 0 bases to trimming and J lost 2 bases, with 10 bases between them. CDR3 protein: CASSPPRVGQETQYF. The DNA for the CDR3 is TGTGCCAGCTCACCACCCAGGGTAGGACAAGAGACCCAGTACTTC.

This clonotype showed up many times. The chain uses TRBV7-2 and TRBJ2-1, with D maybe TRBD2 (7 bases). CDR3 size: 13 residues. The germline CDR1 and CDR2 sequences are SGHTA and FQGNSA. The ends were cut back, 4 bases at V and 9 bases at J, with 13 bases in the middle. CDR3 protein: CASSSGRGGEQFF. The DNA for the CDR3 is TGTGCCAGCAGCTCCGGAAGGGGGGGTGAGCAGTTCTTC.

This clonotype was seen ten or more times. This chain links TRBV20-1 with TRBJ2-1; weak D call: TRBD1 (5 bases). V was pared by 4 bases and J by 3 bases, with 7 bases between. The CDR3 is 12 amino acids. CDR1 and CDR2 from the germline V gene are DFQATT and SNEGSKA (reference sequence). CDR3 nucleotides: TGCAGTGCTATAGACAGCTACAATGAGCAGTTCTTC. Amino acids: CSAIDSYNEQFF.

The rearrangement links TRBV13 to TRBJ2-7; 11 positions match TRBD2. The CDR3 covers 16 residues. CDR1 PRHDT and CDR2 FYEKMQ come from the germline V gene (reference sequence). After removal of 6 bases from V and 2 bases from J, the junction contained 9 bases not matched to a gene. CDR3 region: CASSSWTSGRPYEQYF. The CDR3 bases are TGTGCCAGCAGTTCCTGGACTAGCGGGCGCCCCTACGAGCAGTACTTC.

This clonotype was counted ten times or more. This chain connects TRBV12-3 or TRBV12-4 to TRBJ2-5; 8 nucleotides line up with TRBD2. Trimming removed 6 bases from V and 6 bases from J; junction bases left unmatched: 9. CDR3 length equals 14 residues. CDR3 in DNA: TGTGCCAGCAGCCCTGCGACTAGCGACAAGACCCAGTACTTC. Translation gives CASSPATSDKTQYF.

This clonotype has a handful of counts. The rearrangement joins TRBV24-1 to TRBJ2-2; 7 bases match TRBD2. The ends lost 3 bases at V and 6 bases at J; junction bases unmatched: 6. The CDR3 runs 15 residues. Germline V CDR1 and CDR2: KGHDR, SFDVKD. The CDR3 DNA reads TGTGCCACCAGTGATACCGGACTAGGCTCCGGGGAGCTGTTTTTT. The encoded protein is CATSDTGLGSGELFF.

This clonotype has just a few counts. The chain employs TRBV7-9 and TRBJ1-5; D not certain. Germline CDR1 SEHNR, CDR2 FQNEAQ (reference sequence). Deletions cut 5 bases from V and 3 bases from J, with 14 bases between. This CDR3 is built from 15 residues. DNA of the CDR3: TGTGCCAGCAGCCCCTTGGACGGTATCAATCAGCCCCAGCATTTT. Protein sequence: CASSPLDGINQPQHF.

Only a few counts were recorded for this clonotype. The chain joins TRBV28 to TRBJ1-2; possible D gene TRBD1, 6 bases. This CDR3 is built from 17 residues. CDR1 and CDR2 from the germline V gene are MDHEN and SYDVKM. V was clipped by 4 bases and J by 0 bases, with 18 bases between them. The CDR3 reads CASSSGAETSTNYGYTF. CDR3 in DNA: TGTGCCAGCAGTTCAGGGGCCGAGACATCCACTAACTATGGCTACACCTTC.

In this sample, this clonotype turned up a few times. The DNA of the CDR3 is TGTGCCAGCAGCTTTGAAGCGCGTGAGCAGTTCTTC. It is translated as CASSFEAREQFF. The chain has TRBV7-9 and TRBJ2-1, with unresolved D. The CDR3 covers 12 residues. Germline lookup yields CDR1 SEHNR and CDR2 FQNEAQ (reference sequence). V lost 3 bases and J lost 9, with 9 bases in between.

The chain couples TRBV28 to TRBJ2-1; D not resolved. The CDR3 has 12 amino acids. V was clipped by 2 bases and J by 9 bases, with 8 bases between them. Germline assignment: CDR1 MDHEN and CDR2 SYDVKM. The CDR3 nucleotides are TGTGCCAGCAGTTTAAGAGGCGCTGAGCAGTTCTTC. It encodes CASSLRGAEQFF.

In this sample, this clonotype turned up many times. The chain couples TRBV20-1 to TRBJ2-3; tentatively, D is TRBD1 or TRBD2 (5 bases each). Trimming took off 8 bases at V and 6 bases at J, with 24 bases between the two ends. This CDR3 has 15 amino acids. CDR1 is DFQATT, CDR2 SNEGSKA, per germline (reference sequence). The CDR3 nucleotides read TGCAGTTCCCGCGCCTGGGGCACCTGGGGGGATACGCAGTATTTT. Its translation: CSSRAWGTWGDTQYF.

This clonotype has ten or more counts. This chain connects TRBV7-3 to TRBJ2-7; D unclear. The CDR3 is 11 amino acids. The germline gives CDR1 SGHTA, CDR2 FQGTGA. V was clipped by 4 bases and J by 9 bases, with 10 bases between them. The CDR3 sequence: CASSSSLAQYF. The DNA of the CDR3 is TGTGCCAGCAGCTCATCTCTCGCGCAGTACTTC.

This clonotype was counted at least ten times. The chain links TRBV20-1 to TRBJ2-7, with TRBD2 matching over 8 bases. The germline V gene encodes CDR1 DFQATT and CDR2 SNEGSKA (reference sequence). This CDR3 has 13 amino acids. V lost 6 bases, J lost 4 bases, and 8 bases stayed unmatched. The CDR3 DNA reads as TGCAGTGCCCGGAGCGGGGGTGTATACGAGCAGTACTTC. This encodes CSARSGGVYEQYF.

This clonotype occurred a few times. The chain uses TRBV9 and TRBJ1-6, with 10 bases matching TRBD1. After removal of 3 bases from V and 8 bases from J, the junction contained 8 bases not matched to a gene. The germline CDR1 and CDR2 sequences are SGDLS and YYNGEE. This CDR3 region has 16 residues. CDR3 nucleotides: TGTGCCAGCAGCGCGTCCGGGACAGGGGCCGATTCACCCCTCCACTTT. Protein: CASSASGTGADSPLHF.

The gene calls are TRBV5-1 and TRBJ2-1; 7 bases agree with TRBD1. The ends lost 4 bases at V and 9 bases at J; junction bases unmatched: 10. The CDR3 length is 14 residues. Germline loops: CDR1 SGHRS, CDR2 YFSETQ. CDR3 nucleotides: TGCGCCAGCAGCAGGGGACAGCCTGGGGGTGAGCAGTTCTTC. Its protein is CASSRGQPGGEQFF. The whole variable domain, filled in from reference TRBV5-1 and TRBJ2-1, reads KAGVTQTPRYLIKTRGQQVTLSCSPISGHRSVSWYQQTPGQGLQFLFEYFSETQRNKGNFPGRFSGRQFSNSRSEMNVSTLELGDSALYLCASSRGQPGGEQFFGPGTRLTVL.